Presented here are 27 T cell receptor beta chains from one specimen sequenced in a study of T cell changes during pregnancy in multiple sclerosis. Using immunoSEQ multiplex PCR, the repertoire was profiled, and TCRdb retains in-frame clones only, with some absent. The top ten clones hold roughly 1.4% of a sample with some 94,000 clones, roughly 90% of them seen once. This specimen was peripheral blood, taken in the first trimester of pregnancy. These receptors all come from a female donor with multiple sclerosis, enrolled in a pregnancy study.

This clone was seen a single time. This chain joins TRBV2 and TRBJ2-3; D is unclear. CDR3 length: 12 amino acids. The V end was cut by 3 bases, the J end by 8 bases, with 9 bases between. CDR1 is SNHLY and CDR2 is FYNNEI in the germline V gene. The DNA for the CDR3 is TGTGCCAGCAGTGAGCGCCGTGGTACGCAGTATTTT. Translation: CASSERRGTQYF. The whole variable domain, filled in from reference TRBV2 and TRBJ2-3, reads EPEVTQTPSHQVTQMGQEVILRCVPISNHLYFYWYRQILGQKVEFLVSFYNNEISEKSEIFDDQFSVERPDGSNFTLKIRSTKLEDSAMYFCASSERRGTQYFGPGTRLTVL.

CDR3 loop: CASYVLGELFF. The CDR3 DNA sequence: TGTGCCAGTTATGTACTCGGGGAGCTGTTTTTT. The genes are TRBV19 and TRBJ2-2; D is undetermined. V lost 8 bases, J lost 7 bases, and 8 bases lay in between. Germline CDR1 is LNHDA and CDR2 is SQIVND (reference sequence). The CDR3 consists of 11 residues.

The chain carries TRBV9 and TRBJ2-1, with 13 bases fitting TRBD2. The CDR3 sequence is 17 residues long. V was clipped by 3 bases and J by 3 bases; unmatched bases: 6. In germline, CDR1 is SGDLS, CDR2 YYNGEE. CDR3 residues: CASSAGTSGNNYNEQFF. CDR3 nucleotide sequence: TGTGCCAGCAGCGCCGGGACTAGCGGGAATAACTACAATGAGCAGTTCTTC. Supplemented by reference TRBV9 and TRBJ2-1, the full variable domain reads DSGVTQTPKHLITATGQRVTLRCSPRSGDLSVYWYQQSLDQGLQFLIQYYNGEERAKGNILERFSAQQFPDLHSELNLSSLELGDSALYFCASSAGTSGNNYNEQFFGPGTRLTVL.

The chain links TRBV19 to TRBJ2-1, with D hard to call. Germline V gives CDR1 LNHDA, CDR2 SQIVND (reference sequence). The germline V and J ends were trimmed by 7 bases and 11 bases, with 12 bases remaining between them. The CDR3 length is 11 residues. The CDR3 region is CASTLADKQFF. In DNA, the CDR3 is TGTGCCAGTACCCTCGCGGATAAGCAGTTCTTC.

In DNA form, the CDR3 reads TGTGCCAGCAGCCGGGGGGGGCTCACTGAAGCTTTCTTT. The encoded protein is CASSRGGLTEAFF. The chain joins TRBV5-4 to TRBJ1-1; D might be TRBD1 (6 bases). Germline values: CDR1 SGHNT, CDR2 YYREEE (reference sequence). The V and J ends lost 4 bases and 4 bases respectively, with 11 bases between them. The CDR3 runs to 13 residues.

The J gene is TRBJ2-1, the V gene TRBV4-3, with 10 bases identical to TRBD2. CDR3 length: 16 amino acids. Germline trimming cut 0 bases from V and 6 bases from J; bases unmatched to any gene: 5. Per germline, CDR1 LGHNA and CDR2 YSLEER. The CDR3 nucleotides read TGCGCCAGCAGCCAAGAGAGCGGGAGGGAACTCAATGAGCAGTTCTTC. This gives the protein CASSQESGRELNEQFF.

The CDR3 DNA follows: TGCAGCGTCCCGGGACAGGGTGGTTCGCGGGCTTTCTTT. Encoded protein: CSVPGQGGSRAFF. The V gene is TRBV29-1, the J gene TRBJ1-1, with 9 nucleotides matching TRBD1. This CDR3 is built from 13 residues. Germline V CDR1 and CDR2: SQVTM, ANQGSEA. V trimming: 6 bases; J trimming: 11 bases; junction bases outside the gene matches: 13.

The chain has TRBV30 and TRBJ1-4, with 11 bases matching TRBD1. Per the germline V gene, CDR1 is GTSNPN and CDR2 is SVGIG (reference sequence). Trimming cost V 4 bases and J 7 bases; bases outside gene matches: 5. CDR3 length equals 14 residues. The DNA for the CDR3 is TGTGCCTGGAACCGGGACAGGGGGGCTGAAAAACTGTTTTTT. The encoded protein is CAWNRDRGAEKLFF.

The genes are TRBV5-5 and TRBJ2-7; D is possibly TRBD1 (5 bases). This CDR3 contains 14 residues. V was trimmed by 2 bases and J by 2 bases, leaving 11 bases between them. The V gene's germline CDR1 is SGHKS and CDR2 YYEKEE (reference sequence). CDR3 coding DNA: TGTGCCAGCAGCTTCCCGGACAAGCCCTACGAGCAGTACTTC. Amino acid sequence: CASSFPDKPYEQYF.

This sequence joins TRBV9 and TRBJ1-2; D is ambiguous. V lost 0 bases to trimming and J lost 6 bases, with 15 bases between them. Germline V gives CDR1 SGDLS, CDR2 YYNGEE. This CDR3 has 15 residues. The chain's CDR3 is CASSVDQQGRDGYTF. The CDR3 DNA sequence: TGTGCCAGCAGCGTAGACCAGCAAGGGAGGGATGGCTACACCTTC.

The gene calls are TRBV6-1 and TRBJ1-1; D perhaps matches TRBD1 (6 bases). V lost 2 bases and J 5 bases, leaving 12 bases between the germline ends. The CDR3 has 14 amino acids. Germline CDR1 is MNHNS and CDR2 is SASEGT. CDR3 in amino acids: CASSEYQGGTEAFF. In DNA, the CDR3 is TGTGCCAGCAGTGAATATCAAGGGGGAACTGAAGCTTTCTTT.

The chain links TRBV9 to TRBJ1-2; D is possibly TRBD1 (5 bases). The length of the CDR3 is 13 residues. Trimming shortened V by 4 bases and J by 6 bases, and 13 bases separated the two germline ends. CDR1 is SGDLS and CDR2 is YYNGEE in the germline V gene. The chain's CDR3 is CASSQRWGHGYTF. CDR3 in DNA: TGTGCCAGCAGCCAGAGGTGGGGCCATGGCTACACCTTC.

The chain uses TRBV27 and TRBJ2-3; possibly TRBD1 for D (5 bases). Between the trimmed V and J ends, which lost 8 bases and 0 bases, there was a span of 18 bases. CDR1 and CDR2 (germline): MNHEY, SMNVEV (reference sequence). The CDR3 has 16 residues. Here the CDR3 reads CASAFTTASSTDTQYF. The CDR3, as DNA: TGTGCCAGCGCATTCACGACAGCGTCTAGCACAGATACGCAGTATTTT.

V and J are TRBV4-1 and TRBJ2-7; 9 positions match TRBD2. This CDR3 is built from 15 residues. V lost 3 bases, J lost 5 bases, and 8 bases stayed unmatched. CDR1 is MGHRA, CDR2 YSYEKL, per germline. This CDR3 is CASSQLGLATDEQYF. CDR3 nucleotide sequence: TGCGCCAGCAGCCAGCTGGGACTAGCTACGGACGAGCAGTACTTC.

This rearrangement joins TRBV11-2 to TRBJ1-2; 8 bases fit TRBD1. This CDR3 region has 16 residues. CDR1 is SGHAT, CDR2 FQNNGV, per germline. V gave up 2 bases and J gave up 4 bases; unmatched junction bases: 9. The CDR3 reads CASSLYQGASGYGYTF. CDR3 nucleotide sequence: TGTGCCAGCAGCTTATATCAGGGGGCGTCTGGCTATGGCTACACCTTC.

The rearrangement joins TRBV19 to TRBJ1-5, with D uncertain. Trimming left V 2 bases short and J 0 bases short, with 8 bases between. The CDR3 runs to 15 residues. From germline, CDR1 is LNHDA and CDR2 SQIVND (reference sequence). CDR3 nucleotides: TGTGCCAGTAGTATATCGCACTATAGCAATCAGCCCCAGCATTTT. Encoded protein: CASSISHYSNQPQHF.

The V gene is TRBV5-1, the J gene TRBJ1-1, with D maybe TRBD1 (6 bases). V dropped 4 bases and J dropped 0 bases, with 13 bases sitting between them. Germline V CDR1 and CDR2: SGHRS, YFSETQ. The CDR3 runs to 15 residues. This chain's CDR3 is CASSPTGTLNTEAFF. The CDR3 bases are TGCGCCAGCAGCCCAACCGGGACACTGAACACTGAAGCTTTCTTT.

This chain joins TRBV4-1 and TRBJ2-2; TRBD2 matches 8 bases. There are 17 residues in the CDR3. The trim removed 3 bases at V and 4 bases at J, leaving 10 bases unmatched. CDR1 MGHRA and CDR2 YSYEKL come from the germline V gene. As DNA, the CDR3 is TGCGCCAGCAGCCAGTCGGGACTAGTGGGCCGCACCGGGGAGCTGTTTTTT. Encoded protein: CASSQSGLVGRTGELFF.

The DNA for the CDR3 is TGTGCCAGCAGCTTTACAGCTCTCTACGAGCAGTACTTC. Translated: CASSFTALYEQYF. This chain links TRBV5-5 with TRBJ2-7; D gene uncertain. CDR1 and CDR2 (germline): SGHKS, YYEKEE (reference sequence). This CDR3 spans 13 amino acids. With 2 bases removed from V and 3 bases from J, the gap between germline ends came to 9 bases.

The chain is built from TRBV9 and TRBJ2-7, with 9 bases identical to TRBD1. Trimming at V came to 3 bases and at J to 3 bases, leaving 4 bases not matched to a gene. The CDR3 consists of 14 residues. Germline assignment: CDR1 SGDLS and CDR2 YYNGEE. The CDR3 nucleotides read TGTGCCAGCAGCGCCGGGACAGGGCTCTACGAGCAGTACTTC. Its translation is CASSAGTGLYEQYF. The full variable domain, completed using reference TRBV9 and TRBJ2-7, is DSGVTQTPKHLITATGQRVTLRCSPRSGDLSVYWYQQSLDQGLQFLIQYYNGEERAKGNILERFSAQQFPDLHSELNLSSLELGDSALYFCASSAGTGLYEQYFGPGTRLTVT.

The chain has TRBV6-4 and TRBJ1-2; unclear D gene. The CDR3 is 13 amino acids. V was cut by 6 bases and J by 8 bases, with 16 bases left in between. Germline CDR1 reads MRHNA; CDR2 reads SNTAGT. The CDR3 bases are TGTGCCAGCAGAGATCCGGGGAACGGCGGCTACACCTTC. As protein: CASRDPGNGGYTF.

DNA for the CDR3: TGCGCCAGCAGCTCCGGGACTAGAGATCCCTACGAGCAGTACTTC. Protein product: CASSSGTRDPYEQYF. The chain combines TRBV5-1 with TRBJ2-7; 8 bases match TRBD2. Germline V gene lookup returns CDR1 SGHRS and CDR2 YFSETQ. V lost 3 bases, J lost 2 bases, and 7 bases stayed unmatched. This CDR3 has 15 residues.

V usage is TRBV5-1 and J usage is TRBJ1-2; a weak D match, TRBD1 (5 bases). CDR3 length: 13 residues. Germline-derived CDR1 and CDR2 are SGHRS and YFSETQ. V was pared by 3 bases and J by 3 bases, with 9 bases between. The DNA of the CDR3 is TGCGCCAGCAGCTCCAGGGAATACTATGGCTACACCTTC. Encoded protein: CASSSREYYGYTF.

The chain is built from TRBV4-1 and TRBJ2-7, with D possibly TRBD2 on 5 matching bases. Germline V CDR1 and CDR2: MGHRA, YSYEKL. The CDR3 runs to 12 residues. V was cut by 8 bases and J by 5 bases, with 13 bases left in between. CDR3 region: CASSMIGDEQYF. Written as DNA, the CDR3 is TGCGCCAGCTCTATGATCGGGGACGAGCAGTACTTC.

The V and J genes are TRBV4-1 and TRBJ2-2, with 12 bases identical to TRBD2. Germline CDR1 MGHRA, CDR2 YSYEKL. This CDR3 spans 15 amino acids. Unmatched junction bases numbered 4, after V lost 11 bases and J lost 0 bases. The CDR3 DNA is TGCGCCGCGGGACTAGCGGGCGCGAACACCGGGGAGCTGTTTTTT. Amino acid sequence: CAAGLAGANTGELFF.

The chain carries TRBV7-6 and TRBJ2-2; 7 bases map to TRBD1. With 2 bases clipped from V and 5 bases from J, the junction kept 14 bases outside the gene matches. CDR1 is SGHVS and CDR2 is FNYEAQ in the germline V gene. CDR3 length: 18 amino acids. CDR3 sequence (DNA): TGTGCCAGCAGCTTACGACAGGGCGGTATTCCCGAAACCGGGGAGCTGTTTTTT. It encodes CASSLRQGGIPETGELFF.

In nucleotides, the CDR3 is TGTGCCAGCAGCTTAGCGCTGACAGCTACTACTGAAGCTTTCTTT. Amino acid sequence: CASSLALTATTEAFF. This chain links TRBV7-8 with TRBJ1-1, with TRBD1 as a possible D gene (5 bases). The CDR3 extends over 15 amino acids. The germline V gene encodes CDR1 SGHVS and CDR2 FQNEAQ. Trimming took off 0 bases at V and 5 bases at J, with 13 bases between the two ends. The full variable domain, with the rest looked up from reference TRBV7-8 and TRBJ1-1, is GAGVSQSPRYKVAKRGQDVALRCDPISGHVSLFWYQQALGQGPEFLTYFQNEAQLDKSGLPSDRFFAERPEGSVSTLKIQRTQQEDSAVYLCASSLALTATTEAFFGQGTRLTVV.